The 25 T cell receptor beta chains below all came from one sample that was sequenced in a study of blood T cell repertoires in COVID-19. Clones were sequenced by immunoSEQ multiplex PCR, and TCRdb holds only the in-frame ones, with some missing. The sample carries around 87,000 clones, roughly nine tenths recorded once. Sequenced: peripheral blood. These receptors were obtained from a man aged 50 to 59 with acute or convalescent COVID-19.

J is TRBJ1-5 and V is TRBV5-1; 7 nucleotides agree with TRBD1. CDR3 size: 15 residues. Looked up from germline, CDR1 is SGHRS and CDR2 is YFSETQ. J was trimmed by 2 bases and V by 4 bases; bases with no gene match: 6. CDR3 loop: CASSEGTVGNQPQHF. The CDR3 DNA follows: TGCGCCAGCAGCGAGGGGACAGTAGGCAATCAGCCCCAGCATTTT.

The CDR3 loop reads CASRQDFSGNTIYF. The DNA of the CDR3 is TGTGCCAGTAGACAGGATTTCTCTGGAAACACCATATATTTT. The chain recombines TRBV19 with TRBJ1-3, with D maybe TRBD1 (5 bases). The CDR3 has 14 amino acids. V gave up 6 bases and J gave up 0 bases, with 9 bases separating them. The germline gives CDR1 LNHDA, CDR2 SQIVND (reference sequence).

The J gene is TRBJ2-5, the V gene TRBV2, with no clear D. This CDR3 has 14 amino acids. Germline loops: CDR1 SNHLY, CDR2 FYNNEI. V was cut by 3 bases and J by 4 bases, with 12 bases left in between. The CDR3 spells CASSDPRGPETQYF. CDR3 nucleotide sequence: TGTGCCAGCAGTGACCCTCGTGGCCCAGAGACCCAGTACTTC.

The CDR3 coding sequence is TGTGCCAGGACGGGAGGCCTCCGCACTGAAGCTTTCTTT. It is translated as CARTGGLRTEAFF. The rearrangement joins TRBV7-3 to TRBJ1-1; no reliable D call. With 9 bases removed from V and 4 bases from J, the gap between germline ends came to 15 bases. This CDR3 comprises 13 residues. Germline CDR1 is SGHTA and CDR2 is FQGTGA.

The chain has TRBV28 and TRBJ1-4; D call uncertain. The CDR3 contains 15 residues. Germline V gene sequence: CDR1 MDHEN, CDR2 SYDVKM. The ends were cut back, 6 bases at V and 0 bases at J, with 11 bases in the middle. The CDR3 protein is CASSYQLATNEKLFF. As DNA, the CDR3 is TGTGCCAGCAGCTACCAACTTGCAACTAATGAAAAACTGTTTTTT.

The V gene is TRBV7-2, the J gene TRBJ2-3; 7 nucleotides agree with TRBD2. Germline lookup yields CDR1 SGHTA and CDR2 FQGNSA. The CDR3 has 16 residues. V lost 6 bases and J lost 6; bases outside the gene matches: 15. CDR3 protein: CASRGSGTTPRDTQYF. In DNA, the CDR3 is TGTGCCAGCAGGGGCTCCGGGACTACCCCGAGGGATACGCAGTATTTT. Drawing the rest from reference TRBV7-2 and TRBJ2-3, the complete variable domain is GAGVSQSPSNKVTEKGKDVELRCDPISGHTALYWYRQSLGQGLEFLIYFQGNSAPDKSGLPSDRFSAERTGGSVSTLTIQRTQQEDSAVYLCASRGSGTTPRDTQYFGPGTRLTVL.

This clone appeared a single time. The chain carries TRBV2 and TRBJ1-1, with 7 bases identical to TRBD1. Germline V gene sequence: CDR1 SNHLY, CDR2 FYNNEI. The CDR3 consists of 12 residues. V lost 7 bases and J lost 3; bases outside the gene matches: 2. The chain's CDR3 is CASTRGDTEAFF. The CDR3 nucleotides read TGTGCCAGCACCAGGGGGGACACTGAAGCTTTCTTT.

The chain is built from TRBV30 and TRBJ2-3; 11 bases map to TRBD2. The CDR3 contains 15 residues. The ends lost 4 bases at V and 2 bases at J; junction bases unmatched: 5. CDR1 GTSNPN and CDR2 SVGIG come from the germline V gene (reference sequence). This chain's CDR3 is CAWTTSGGHTDTQYF. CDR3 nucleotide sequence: TGTGCCTGGACTACTAGCGGGGGACACACAGATACGCAGTATTTT. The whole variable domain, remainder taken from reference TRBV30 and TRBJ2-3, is SQTIHQWPATLVQPVGSPLSLECTVEGTSNPNLYWYRQAAGRGLQLLFYSVGIGQISSEVPQNLSASRPQDRQFILSSKKLLLSDSGFYLCAWTTSGGHTDTQYFGPGTRLTVL.

CDR3 residues: CSASDGAGWQPQHF. The CDR3 nucleotides are TGCAGTGCTAGTGATGGAGCGGGATGGCAGCCCCAGCATTTT. The rearrangement links TRBV20-1 to TRBJ1-5, with D uncertain. Germline CDR1 and CDR2: DFQATT and SNEGSKA (reference sequence). Trimming removed 3 bases at V and 7 bases at J, with 16 bases between. CDR3 length: 14 amino acids.

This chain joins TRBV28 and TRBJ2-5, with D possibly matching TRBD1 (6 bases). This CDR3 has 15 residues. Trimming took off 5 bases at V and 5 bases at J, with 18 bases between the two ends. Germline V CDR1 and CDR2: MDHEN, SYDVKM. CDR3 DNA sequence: TGTGCCAGCAGTACCCCGACAGGACCCGGGGAGACCCAGTACTTC. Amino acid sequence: CASSTPTGPGETQYF.

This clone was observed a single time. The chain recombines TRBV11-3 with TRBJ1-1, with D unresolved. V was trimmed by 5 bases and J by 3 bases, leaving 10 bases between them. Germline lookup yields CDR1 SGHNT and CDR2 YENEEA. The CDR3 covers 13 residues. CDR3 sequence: CASSLLVDTEAFF. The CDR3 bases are TGTGCCAGCAGCCTATTGGTAGACACTGAAGCTTTCTTT.

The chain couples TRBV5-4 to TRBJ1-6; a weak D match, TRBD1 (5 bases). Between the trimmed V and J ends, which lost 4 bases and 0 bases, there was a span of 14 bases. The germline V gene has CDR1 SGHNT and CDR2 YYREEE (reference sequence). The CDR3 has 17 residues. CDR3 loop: CASSHIQASSYNSPLHF. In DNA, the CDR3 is TGTGCCAGCAGCCACATACAGGCAAGCTCCTATAATTCACCCCTCCACTTT.

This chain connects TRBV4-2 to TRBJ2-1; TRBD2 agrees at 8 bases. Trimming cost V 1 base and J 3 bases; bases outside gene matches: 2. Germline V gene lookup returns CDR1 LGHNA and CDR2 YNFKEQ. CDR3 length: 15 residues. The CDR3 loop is CASSQVAGGYNEQFF. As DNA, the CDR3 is TGTGCCAGCAGCCAAGTTGCGGGGGGCTACAATGAGCAGTTCTTC.

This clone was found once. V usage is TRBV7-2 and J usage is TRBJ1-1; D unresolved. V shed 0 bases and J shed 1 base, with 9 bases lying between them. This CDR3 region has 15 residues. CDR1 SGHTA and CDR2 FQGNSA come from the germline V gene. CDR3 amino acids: CASSLAHGQNTEAFF. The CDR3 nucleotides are TGTGCCAGCAGCTTAGCGCATGGCCAGAACACTGAAGCTTTCTTT.

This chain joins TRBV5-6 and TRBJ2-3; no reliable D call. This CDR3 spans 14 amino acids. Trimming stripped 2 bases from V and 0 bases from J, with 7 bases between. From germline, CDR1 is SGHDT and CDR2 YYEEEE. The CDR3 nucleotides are TGTGCCAGCAGCTTAGGCAGGAGCACAGATACGCAGTATTTT. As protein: CASSLGRSTDTQYF.

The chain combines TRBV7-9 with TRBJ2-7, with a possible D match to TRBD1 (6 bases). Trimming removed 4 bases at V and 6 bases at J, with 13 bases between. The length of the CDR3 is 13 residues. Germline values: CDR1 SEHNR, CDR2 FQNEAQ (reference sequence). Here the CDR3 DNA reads TGTGCCAGCAGCTCTGCAGGGGTCGGCGAGCAGTACTTC. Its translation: CASSSAGVGEQYF.

The CDR3 DNA follows: TGTGCCATCAGTGAGGGCTCTGGCTACACCTTC. It encodes CAISEGSGYTF. The chain carries TRBV10-3 and TRBJ1-2; D is unresolved. Trimming pared 2 bases from V and 7 bases from J, leaving 5 bases between. CDR3 length: 11 residues. Germline CDR1 and CDR2: ENHRY and SYGVKD.

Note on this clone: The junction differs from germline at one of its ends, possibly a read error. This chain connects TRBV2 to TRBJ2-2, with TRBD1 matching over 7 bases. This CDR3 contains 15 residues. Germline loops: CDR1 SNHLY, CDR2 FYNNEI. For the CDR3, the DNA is TGTGCCAGCAGTGAGACAGGGTCTAACAGCGGGGAGCTGTTTTTT. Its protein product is CASSETGSNSGELFF.

The CDR3 DNA reads TGTGCCAGCAGTGTGCGCTCGGTAACTGCTAGGGAGACCCAGTACTTC. Translated: CASSVRSVTARETQYF. The chain links TRBV6-1 to TRBJ2-5; D gene uncertain. Germline CDR1 MNHNS, CDR2 SASEGT. CDR3 size: 16 residues. The germline V and J ends were trimmed by 4 bases and 5 bases, with 20 bases remaining between them.

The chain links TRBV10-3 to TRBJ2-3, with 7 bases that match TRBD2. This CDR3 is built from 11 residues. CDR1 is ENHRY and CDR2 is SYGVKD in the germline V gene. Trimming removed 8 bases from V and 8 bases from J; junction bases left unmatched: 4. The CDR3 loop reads CAIGLGSTQYF. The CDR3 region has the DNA TGTGCCATCGGACTAGGATCTACGCAGTATTTT.

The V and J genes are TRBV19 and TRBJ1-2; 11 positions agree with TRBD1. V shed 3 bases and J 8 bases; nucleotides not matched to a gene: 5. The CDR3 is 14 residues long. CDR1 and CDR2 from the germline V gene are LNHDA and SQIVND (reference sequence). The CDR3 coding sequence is TGTGCCAGTAGTATCCGGACAGGGGGCCGCGGCTACACCTTC. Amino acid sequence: CASSIRTGGRGYTF.

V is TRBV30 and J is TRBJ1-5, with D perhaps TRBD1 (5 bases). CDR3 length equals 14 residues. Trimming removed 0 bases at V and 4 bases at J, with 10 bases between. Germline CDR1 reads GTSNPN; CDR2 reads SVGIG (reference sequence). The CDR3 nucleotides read TGTGCCTGGAGTGTGGGCCCAGGGAATCAGCCCCAGCATTTT. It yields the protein CAWSVGPGNQPQHF.

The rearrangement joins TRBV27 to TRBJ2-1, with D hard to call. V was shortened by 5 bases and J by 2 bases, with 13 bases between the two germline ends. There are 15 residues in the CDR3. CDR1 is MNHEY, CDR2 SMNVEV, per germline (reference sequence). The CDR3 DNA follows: TGTGCCAGCAGTCCGGGTCCCCCGACCTACAATGAGCAGTTCTTC. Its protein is CASSPGPPTYNEQFF.

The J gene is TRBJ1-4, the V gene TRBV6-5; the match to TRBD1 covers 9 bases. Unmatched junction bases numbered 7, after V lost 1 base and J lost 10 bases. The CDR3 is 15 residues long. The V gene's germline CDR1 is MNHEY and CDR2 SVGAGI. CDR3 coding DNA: TGTGCCAGCAGTTACTACCCGGGACAGGGCGGAAAACTGTTTTTT. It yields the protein CASSYYPGQGGKLFF.

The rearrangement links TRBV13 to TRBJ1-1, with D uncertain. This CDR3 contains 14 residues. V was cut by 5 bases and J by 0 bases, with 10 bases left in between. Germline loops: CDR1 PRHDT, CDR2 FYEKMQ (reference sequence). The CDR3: CASSPPVLNTEAFF. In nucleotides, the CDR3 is TGTGCCAGCAGCCCCCCTGTATTGAACACTGAAGCTTTCTTT. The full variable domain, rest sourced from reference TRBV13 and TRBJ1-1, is AAGVIQSPRHLIKEKRETATLKCYPIPRHDTVYWYQQGPGQDPQFLISFYEKMQSDKGSIPDRFSAQQFSDYHSELNMSSLELGDSALYFCASSPPVLNTEAFFGQGTRLTVV.